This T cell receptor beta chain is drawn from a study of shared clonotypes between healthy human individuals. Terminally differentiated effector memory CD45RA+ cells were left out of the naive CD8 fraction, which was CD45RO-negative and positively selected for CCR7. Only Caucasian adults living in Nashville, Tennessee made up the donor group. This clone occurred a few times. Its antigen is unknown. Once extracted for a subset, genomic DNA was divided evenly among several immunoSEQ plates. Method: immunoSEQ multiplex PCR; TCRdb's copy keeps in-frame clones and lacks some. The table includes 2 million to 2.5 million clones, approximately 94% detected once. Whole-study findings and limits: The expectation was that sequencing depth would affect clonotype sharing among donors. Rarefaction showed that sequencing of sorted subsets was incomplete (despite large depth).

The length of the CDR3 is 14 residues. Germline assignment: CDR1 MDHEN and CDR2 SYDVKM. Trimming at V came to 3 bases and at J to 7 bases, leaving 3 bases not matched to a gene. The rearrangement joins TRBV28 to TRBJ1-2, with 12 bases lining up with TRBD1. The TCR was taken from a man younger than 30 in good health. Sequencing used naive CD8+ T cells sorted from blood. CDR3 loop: CASSFGTGGFGYTF. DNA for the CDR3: TGTGCCAGCAGTTTCGGGACAGGGGGCTTTGGCTACACCTTC.